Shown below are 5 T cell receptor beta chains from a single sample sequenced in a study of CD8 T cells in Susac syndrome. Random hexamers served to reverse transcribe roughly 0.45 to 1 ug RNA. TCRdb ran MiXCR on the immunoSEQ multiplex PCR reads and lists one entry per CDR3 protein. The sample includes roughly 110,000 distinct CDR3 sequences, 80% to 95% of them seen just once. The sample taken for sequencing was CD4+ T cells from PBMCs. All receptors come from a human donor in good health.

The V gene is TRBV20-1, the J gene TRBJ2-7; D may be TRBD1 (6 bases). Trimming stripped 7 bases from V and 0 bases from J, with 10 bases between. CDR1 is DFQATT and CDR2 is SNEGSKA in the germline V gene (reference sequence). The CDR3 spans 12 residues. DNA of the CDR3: TGCAGTGTTGGGGACATCTCCTACGAGCAGTACTTC. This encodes CSVGDISYEQYF.

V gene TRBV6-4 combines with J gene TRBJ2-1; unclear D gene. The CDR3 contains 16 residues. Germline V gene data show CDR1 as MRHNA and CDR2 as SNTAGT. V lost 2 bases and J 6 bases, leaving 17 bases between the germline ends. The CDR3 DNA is TGTGCCAGCAGTGACACCGACTTCTCCCCGGGCAATGAGCAGTTCTTC. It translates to CASSDTDFSPGNEQFF.

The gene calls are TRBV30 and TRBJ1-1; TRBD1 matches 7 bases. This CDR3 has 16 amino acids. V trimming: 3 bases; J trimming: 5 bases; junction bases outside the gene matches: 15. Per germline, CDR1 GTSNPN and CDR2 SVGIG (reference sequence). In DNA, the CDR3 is TGTGCCTGGAGAAGGCAGGGGGTCGGATTCTGGACTGAAGCTTTCTTT. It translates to CAWRRQGVGFWTEAFF. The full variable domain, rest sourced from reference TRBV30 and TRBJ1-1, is SQTIHQWPATLVQPVGSPLSLECTVEGTSNPNLYWYRQAAGRGLQLLFYSVGIGQISSEVPQNLSASRPQDRQFILSSKKLLLSDSGFYLCAWRRQGVGFWTEAFFGQGTRLTVV.

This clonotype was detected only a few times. The CDR3 DNA follows: TGTGCCAGCAGCGCTACAGGGGGGTATGGCTACACCTTC. Residues: CASSATGGYGYTF. This sequence joins TRBV7-2 and TRBJ1-2, with 8 bases fitting TRBD1. Germline CDR1 is SGHTA and CDR2 is FQGNSA. The CDR3 has 13 residues. V shed 5 bases and J 5 bases; nucleotides not matched to a gene: 4.

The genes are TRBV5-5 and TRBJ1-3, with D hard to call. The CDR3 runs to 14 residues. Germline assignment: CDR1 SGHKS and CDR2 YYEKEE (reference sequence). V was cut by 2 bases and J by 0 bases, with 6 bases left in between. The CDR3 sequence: CASSFEVSGNTIYF. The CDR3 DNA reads TGTGCCAGCAGCTTCGAAGTCTCTGGAAACACCATATATTTT.